The table lists the clone carrying this TCR beta chain with a few counts. The antigen remains undetermined. It was with 60 Vbeta and 13 Jbeta primers that the PCR ran. Generated by immunoSEQ multiplex PCR, the TCRdb table keeps only in-frame clones and is missing some. The sample contains about 170,000 clones, 82% of which appear only once. The sample originates from a study of cytomegalovirus exposure and HLA in healthy donors. Study-wide points: In vitro experiments confirmed that a few CMV-associated chains were specific for CMV antigens.

This CDR3 comprises 16 residues. V was trimmed by 2 bases and J by 0 bases, leaving 12 bases between them. Germline CDR1 and CDR2: SGHAT and FQNNGV. This sequence joins TRBV11-2 and TRBJ2-3, with D perhaps matching TRBD2 (6 bases). Sequencing was carried out using PBMCs. This clonotype originated in a male donor in good health and CMV-seronegative. The chain's CDR3 is CASSLLGSGSTDTQYF. For the CDR3, the DNA is TGTGCCAGCAGCTTACTGGGGAGCGGGAGCACAGATACGCAGTATTTT.